Included here is one T cell receptor (beta chain) sequence, with context. This specimen belongs to a study of T cell changes during pregnancy in multiple sclerosis. Data came from immunoSEQ multiplex PCR; TCRdb stores just in-frame clones and leaves some out. The repertoire holds about 100,000 clones, approximately 91% seen once, with about 3.5% in the top ten. V was pared by 3 bases and J by 1 base, with 5 bases of the junction left unmatched. In germline, CDR1 is SGHRS, CDR2 YFSETQ. The CDR3 covers 16 residues. The sequencing here drew on peripheral blood, taken after pregnancy. The chain couples TRBV5-1 to TRBJ2-3; TRBD1 agrees at 10 bases. The TCR sequence derives from a female donor with multiple sclerosis, enrolled in a pregnancy study. CDR3 sequence reads: CASSWGQGSRTDTQYF. In DNA, the CDR3 is TGCGCCAGCAGCTGGGGACAGGGGAGTCGCACAGATACGCAGTATTTT. The full variable domain, in which reference TRBV5-1 and TRBJ2-3 provide the parts outside the CDR3, is KAGVTQTPRYLIKTRGQQVTLSCSPISGHRSVSWYQQTPGQGLQFLFEYFSETQRNKGNFPGRFSGRQFSNSRSEMNVSTLELGDSALYLCASSWGQGSRTDTQYFGPGTRLTVL.